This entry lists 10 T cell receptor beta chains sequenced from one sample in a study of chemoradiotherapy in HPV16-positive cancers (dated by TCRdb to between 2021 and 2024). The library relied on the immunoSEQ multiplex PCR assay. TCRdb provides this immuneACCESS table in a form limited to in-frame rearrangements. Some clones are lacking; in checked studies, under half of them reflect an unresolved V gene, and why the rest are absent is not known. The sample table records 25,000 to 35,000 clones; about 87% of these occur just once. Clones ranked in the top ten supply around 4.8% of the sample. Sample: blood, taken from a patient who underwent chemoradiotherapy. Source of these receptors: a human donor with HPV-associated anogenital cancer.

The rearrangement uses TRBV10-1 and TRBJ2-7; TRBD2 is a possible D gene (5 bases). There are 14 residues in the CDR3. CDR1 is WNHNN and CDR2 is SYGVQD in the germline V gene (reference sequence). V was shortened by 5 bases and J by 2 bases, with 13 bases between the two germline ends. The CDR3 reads CASSITSSAYEQYF. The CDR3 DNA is TGCGCCAGCAGTATTACTAGTTCGGCCTACGAGCAGTACTTC.

CDR3 region: CASSTGGPNTEAFF. CDR3 sequence (DNA): TGTGCCAGCAGCACAGGGGGCCCTAACACTGAAGCTTTCTTT. This chain connects TRBV6-1 to TRBJ1-1; 9 positions agree with TRBD1. This CDR3 comprises 14 residues. The germline CDR1 and CDR2 sequences are MNHNS and SASEGT. Trimming at V came to 6 bases and at J to 2 bases, leaving 4 bases not matched to a gene.

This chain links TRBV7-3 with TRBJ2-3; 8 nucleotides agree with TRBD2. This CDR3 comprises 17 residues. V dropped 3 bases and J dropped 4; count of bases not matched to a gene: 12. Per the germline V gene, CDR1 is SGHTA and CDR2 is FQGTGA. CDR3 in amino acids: CASSFPGGGRLADTQYF. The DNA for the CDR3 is TGTGCCAGCAGCTTCCCCGGCGGGGGGAGGTTAGCAGATACGCAGTATTTT. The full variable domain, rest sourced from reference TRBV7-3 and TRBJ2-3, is GAGVSQTPSNKVTEKGKYVELRCDPISGHTALYWYRQSLGQGPEFLIYFQGTGAADDSGLPNDRFFAVRPEGSVSTLKIQRTERGDSAVYLCASSFPGGGRLADTQYFGPGTRLTVL.

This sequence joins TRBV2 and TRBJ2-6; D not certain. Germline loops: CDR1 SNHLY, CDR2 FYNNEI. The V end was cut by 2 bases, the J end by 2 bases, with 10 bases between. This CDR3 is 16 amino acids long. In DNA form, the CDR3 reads TGTGCCAGCAGTGAAAGGTTACTGGCTGGGGCCAACGTCCTGACTTTC. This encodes CASSERLLAGANVLTF.

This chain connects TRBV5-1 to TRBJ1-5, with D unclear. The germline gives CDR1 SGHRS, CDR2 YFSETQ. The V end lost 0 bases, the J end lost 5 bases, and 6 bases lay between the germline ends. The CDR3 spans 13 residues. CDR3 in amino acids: CASSLVPDQPQHF. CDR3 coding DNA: TGCGCCAGCAGCTTGGTCCCGGATCAGCCCCAGCATTTT. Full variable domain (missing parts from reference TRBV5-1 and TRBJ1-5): KAGVTQTPRYLIKTRGQQVTLSCSPISGHRSVSWYQQTPGQGLQFLFEYFSETQRNKGNFPGRFSGRQFSNSRSEMNVSTLELGDSALYLCASSLVPDQPQHFGDGTRLSIL.

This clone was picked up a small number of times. The CDR3 is CASSEVPGAQSTDTQYF. CDR3 nucleotide sequence: TGTGCCAGCAGTGAAGTACCGGGGGCGCAAAGCACAGATACGCAGTATTTT. This sequence joins TRBV6-1 and TRBJ2-3; D may match TRBD1 or TRBD2 (6 bases each). Germline CDR1 is MNHNS and CDR2 is SASEGT. CDR3 length: 17 amino acids. V was pared by 1 base and J by 0 bases, with 14 bases between.

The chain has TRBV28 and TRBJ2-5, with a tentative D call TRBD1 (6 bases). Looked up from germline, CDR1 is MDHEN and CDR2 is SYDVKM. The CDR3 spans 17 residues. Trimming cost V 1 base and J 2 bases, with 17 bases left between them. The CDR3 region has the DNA TGTGCCAGCAGTTTATTTCCCACACAGGGAAAACAAGAGACCCAGTACTTC. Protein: CASSLFPTQGKQETQYF.

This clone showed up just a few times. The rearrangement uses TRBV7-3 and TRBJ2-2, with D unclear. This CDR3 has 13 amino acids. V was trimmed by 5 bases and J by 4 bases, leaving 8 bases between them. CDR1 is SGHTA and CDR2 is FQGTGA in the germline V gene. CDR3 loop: CASSTVTTGELFF. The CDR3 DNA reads TGTGCCAGCAGCACGGTGACCACCGGGGAGCTGTTTTTT. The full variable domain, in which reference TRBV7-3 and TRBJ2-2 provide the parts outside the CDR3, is GAGVSQTPSNKVTEKGKYVELRCDPISGHTALYWYRQSLGQGPEFLIYFQGTGAADDSGLPNDRFFAVRPEGSVSTLKIQRTERGDSAVYLCASSTVTTGELFFGEGSRLTVL.

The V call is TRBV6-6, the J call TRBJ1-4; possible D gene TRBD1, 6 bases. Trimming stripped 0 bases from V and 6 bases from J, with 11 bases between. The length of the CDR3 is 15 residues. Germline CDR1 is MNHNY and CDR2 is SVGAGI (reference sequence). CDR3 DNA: TGTGCCAGCAGTTACTCCGGGGGGCAGGATGAAAAACTGTTTTTT. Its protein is CASSYSGGQDEKLFF.

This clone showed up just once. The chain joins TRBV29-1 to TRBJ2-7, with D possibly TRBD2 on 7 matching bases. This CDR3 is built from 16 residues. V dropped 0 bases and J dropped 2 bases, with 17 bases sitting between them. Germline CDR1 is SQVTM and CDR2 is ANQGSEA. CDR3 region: CSVEDFLGGRAYEQYF. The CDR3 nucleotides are TGCAGCGTTGAAGATTTTCTAGGGGGGAGGGCCTACGAGCAGTACTTC.